Only one count was recorded for the clone carrying this T cell receptor (beta chain). This record belongs to a study of shared clonotypes between healthy human individuals. The assay used deep level. Each subset's genomic DNA was shared equally among a number of immunoSEQ plates. Clones were sequenced by immunoSEQ multiplex PCR, and TCRdb holds only the in-frame ones, with some missing. The table has some 320,000 clones, around 86% seen once. This CDR3 spans 15 amino acids. V was pared by 6 bases and J by 4 bases, with 19 bases between. Germline V lookup: CDR1 SQVTM, CDR2 ANQGSEA. Each donor was a Caucasian adult residing in Nashville, Tennessee.

The V gene is TRBV29-1, the J gene TRBJ2-1; D call uncertain. This sequence originates from a man aged 18 to 35 in good health. Sequencing used memory CD8+ T cells sorted from blood. Subset indicated: CD45RO+ cells pooled with CCR7-negative TemRA cells. The CDR3 DNA is TGCAGCGTCCCACCGGACGGCTTATTTTACAATGAGCAGTTCTTC. This encodes CSVPPDGLFYNEQFF.